The 21 T cell receptor beta chains below were found in one sample sequenced in a study of T cell responses to AZD1222 COVID-19 vaccine. The assay was immunoSEQ multiplex PCR, and TCRdb's table has in-frame clones only and misses some. The table has fewer than 85,000 clones, around four fifths seen once. The sequencing here drew on peripheral blood, taken 28 days after the second AZD1222 dose. The receptors were sampled from an adult who received the AZD1222 COVID-19 vaccine.

The chain combines TRBV7-2 with TRBJ1-2; 8 nucleotides line up with TRBD1. CDR1 is SGHTA, CDR2 FQGNSA, per germline. The junction had 11 bases not matched to a gene; V was cut back by 3 bases and J by 5 bases. This CDR3 spans 16 amino acids. CDR3 sequence (DNA): TGTGCCAGCAGCTTGGAGGGGCGGCAGGGGGCTTATGGCTACACCTTC. This translates into CASSLEGRQGAYGYTF. The complete variable domain, with remaining parts taken from reference TRBV7-2 and TRBJ1-2, reads GAGVSQSPSNKVTEKGKDVELRCDPISGHTALYWYRQSLGQGLEFLIYFQGNSAPDKSGLPSDRFSAERTGGSVSTLTIQRTQQEDSAVYLCASSLEGRQGAYGYTFGSGTRLTVV.

The rearrangement joins TRBV19 to TRBJ2-3; possible D gene TRBD1, 6 bases. V was cut by 5 bases and J by 5 bases, with 14 bases left in between. This CDR3 is built from 14 residues. Per germline, CDR1 LNHDA and CDR2 SQIVND (reference sequence). The CDR3 spells CASSPQQGEDTQYF. CDR3 sequence (DNA): TGTGCCAGTAGTCCCCAACAGGGAGAAGATACGCAGTATTTT. Filled out from reference TRBV19 and TRBJ2-3, the complete variable domain reads DGGITQSPKYLFRKEGQNVTLSCEQNLNHDAMYWYRQDPGQGLRLIYYSQIVNDFQKGDIAEGYSVSREKKESFPLTVTSAQKNPTAFYLCASSPQQGEDTQYFGPGTRLTVL.

The chain couples TRBV6-6 to TRBJ2-1, with 10 bases lining up with TRBD2. This CDR3 spans 16 amino acids. J gave up 10 bases and V 6 bases, and 15 bases lay outside the gene matches. CDR1 and CDR2 from the germline V gene are MNHNY and SVGAGI (reference sequence). For the CDR3, the DNA is TGTGCCAGCAGCCCAACTAGCGGGGAACAAACAATAGAGCAGTTCTTC. Protein product: CASSPTSGEQTIEQFF.

This clone was detected a few times. The rearrangement links TRBV24-1 to TRBJ2-3; possible D gene TRBD2, 6 bases. The CDR3 loop spans 14 amino acids. Per germline, CDR1 KGHDR and CDR2 SFDVKD. With 6 bases removed from V and 2 bases from J, the gap between germline ends came to 11 bases. DNA of the CDR3: TGTGCCACCAGTCTCGGGACTGTCACAGATACGCAGTATTTT. Translation gives CATSLGTVTDTQYF.

About this clone itself: In the same sample, other DNA sequences code for this CDR3. Here the CDR3 reads CASSLEASRGYTF. The DNA for the CDR3 is TGTGCCAGCAGCTTAGAGGCCTCGCGAGGCTACACCTTC. The chain carries TRBV7-9 and TRBJ1-2; D unresolved. The length of the CDR3 is 13 residues. Germline V gene sequence: CDR1 SEHNR, CDR2 FQNEAQ (reference sequence). Trimming shortened V by 1 base and J by 8 bases, and 11 bases separated the two germline ends.

The chain couples TRBV5-4 to TRBJ2-5; D may be TRBD1 (5 bases). The CDR3 loop spans 14 amino acids. CDR1 is SGHNT, CDR2 YYREEE, per germline (reference sequence). The V and J ends lost 4 bases and 2 bases respectively, with 12 bases between them. CDR3 bases: TGTGCCAGCAGCCTTAGACAGTCTCAAGAGACCCAGTACTTC. This encodes CASSLRQSQETQYF.

The chain employs TRBV7-9 and TRBJ2-5; perhaps TRBD1 as D (5 bases). The germline CDR1 and CDR2 sequences are SEHNR and FQNEAQ (reference sequence). The CDR3 is 14 residues long. Deletions cut 2 bases from V and 1 base from J, with 8 bases between. The CDR3 spells CASSLQGAQETQYF. CDR3 DNA: TGTGCCAGCAGCTTACAGGGCGCCCAAGAGACCCAGTACTTC.

The chain employs TRBV5-1 and TRBJ2-3, with TRBD2 identical over 7 bases. V lost 0 bases and J lost 9; bases outside the gene matches: 10. Germline CDR1 SGHRS, CDR2 YFSETQ. This CDR3 is 15 amino acids long. CDR3: CASSLVGGSAVTQYF. The DNA of the CDR3 is TGCGCCAGCAGCTTGGTAGGCGGGAGCGCAGTCACGCAGTATTTT.

The V and J genes are TRBV21-1 and TRBJ1-1; the tabulated D call, TRBD1, remains unverified against the DNA. TRBV21-1 is a pseudogene. This CDR3 contains 10 residues. CDR3 in DNA: TGTGAATCCAGGGGGCTGGAAGCTTTCTTT. Encoded protein: CESRGLEAFF.

CDR3 sequence reads: CASNRDRGYNEQFF. The CDR3 coding sequence is TGCGCCAGCAACCGGGACAGGGGTTACAATGAGCAGTTCTTC. The J gene is TRBJ2-1, the V gene TRBV5-1; 10 bases line up with TRBD1. Germline V gene data show CDR1 as SGHRS and CDR2 as YFSETQ. V lost 6 bases, J lost 4 bases, and 4 bases stayed unmatched. This CDR3 spans 14 amino acids.

The chain carries TRBV7-3 and TRBJ2-3, with 8 positions matching TRBD2. CDR3 length: 19 amino acids. From germline, CDR1 is SGHTA and CDR2 FQGTGA. Trimming removed 0 bases from V and 3 bases from J; junction bases left unmatched: 14. CDR3 DNA sequence: TGTGCCAGCAGCTTAACGCCCCTCCCGACGGGAGGGGAAACAGATACGCAGTATTTT. Protein sequence: CASSLTPLPTGGETDTQYF.

V is TRBV9 and J is TRBJ1-1; weak D call: TRBD1 (6 bases). The CDR3 sequence is 15 residues long. V was trimmed by 4 bases and J by 1 base, leaving 14 bases between them. Germline assignment: CDR1 SGDLS and CDR2 YYNGEE. CDR3 nucleotide sequence: TGTGCCAGCAGCTTAAACCCGGGACAGAACACTGAAGCTTTCTTT. This gives the protein CASSLNPGQNTEAFF.

The V and J genes are TRBV7-7 and TRBJ2-2, with D perhaps TRBD1 (6 bases). V was pared by 2 bases and J by 7 bases, with 14 bases between. This CDR3 comprises 15 residues. Per germline, CDR1 SSHAT and CDR2 FNYEAQ (reference sequence). The CDR3 reads CASSLREQGSGELFF. DNA of the CDR3: TGTGCCAGCAGCTTACGGGAACAGGGCAGCGGGGAGCTGTTTTTT. Full variable domain (outside the CDR3, taken from reference TRBV7-7 and TRBJ2-2): GAGVSQSPRYKVTKRGQDVTLRCDPISSHATLYWYQQALGQGPEFLTYFNYEAQPDKSGLPSDRFSAERPEGSISTLTIQRTEQRDSAMYRCASSLREQGSGELFFGEGSRLTVL.

V gene TRBV27 combines with J gene TRBJ2-1; possibly TRBD1 for D (6 bases). With 6 bases removed from V and 7 bases from J, the gap between germline ends came to 16 bases. Germline V CDR1 and CDR2: MNHEY, SMNVEV (reference sequence). There are 14 residues in the CDR3. The CDR3 loop reads CASRTGHQGNEQFF. CDR3 DNA: TGTGCCAGCAGGACGGGTCACCAGGGGAATGAGCAGTTCTTC.

V usage is TRBV5-1 and J usage is TRBJ1-1, with D possibly TRBD1 on 6 matching bases. Germline assignment: CDR1 SGHRS and CDR2 YFSETQ. V lost 4 bases and J lost 3, with 13 bases in between. The CDR3 runs to 14 residues. The CDR3 region has the DNA TGCGCCAGCAGCCGCGGGGGCGAAGACACTGAAGCTTTCTTT. Amino acid sequence: CASSRGGEDTEAFF.

The rearrangement uses TRBV10-3 and TRBJ2-1; possibly TRBD1 or TRBD2 for D (6 bases each). Between the trimmed V and J ends, which lost 2 bases and 1 base, there was a span of 9 bases. Germline lookup yields CDR1 ENHRY and CDR2 SYGVKD. This CDR3 has 15 amino acids. The DNA of the CDR3 is TGTGCCATCAGTGAGGAGGGGGGATCCTACAATGAGCAGTTCTTC. It encodes CAISEEGGSYNEQFF.

V is TRBV11-2 and J is TRBJ2-1; 8 bases are shared with TRBD2. The ends lost 4 bases at V and 8 bases at J; junction bases unmatched: 19. CDR3 length: 18 residues. CDR1 and CDR2 from the germline V gene are SGHAT and FQNNGV. The CDR3 sequence is CASSSLPSGLAGVHEQFF. CDR3 nucleotides: TGTGCCAGCAGCTCCCTACCTTCGGGGCTAGCGGGCGTACATGAGCAGTTCTTC.

The gene calls are TRBV2 and TRBJ2-2; 16 nucleotides align to TRBD2. The V segment lost 5 bases and the J segment 6 bases; nucleotides outside the gene matches: 3. The CDR3 is 16 amino acids. Germline lookup yields CDR1 SNHLY and CDR2 FYNNEI. CDR3 in amino acids: CASSTGLAGGPGELFF. CDR3 coding DNA: TGTGCCAGCAGTACGGGACTAGCGGGAGGGCCCGGGGAGCTGTTTTTT. The full variable domain, completed using reference TRBV2 and TRBJ2-2, is EPEVTQTPSHQVTQMGQEVILRCVPISNHLYFYWYRQILGQKVEFLVSFYNNEISEKSEIFDDQFSVERPDGSNFTLKIRSTKLEDSAMYFCASSTGLAGGPGELFFGEGSRLTVL.

The chain is built from TRBV27 and TRBJ2-1; 11 nucleotides match TRBD2. The J segment lost 4 bases and the V segment lost 6 bases, leaving 8 bases of the junction unmatched. Per germline, CDR1 MNHEY and CDR2 SMNVEV (reference sequence). The CDR3 consists of 16 residues. The chain's CDR3 is CASRPSGTSGYNEQFF. CDR3 sequence (DNA): TGTGCCAGCAGGCCATCCGGGACTAGCGGATACAATGAGCAGTTCTTC.

The genes are TRBV30 and TRBJ1-1, with TRBD1 matching 9 bases. From germline, CDR1 is GTSNPN and CDR2 SVGIG (reference sequence). The CDR3 covers 13 residues. V was pared by 7 bases and J by 4 bases, with 7 bases of the junction left unmatched. CDR3 residues: CAFAGQGFTEAFF. The CDR3 bases are TGTGCCTTTGCCGGACAGGGGTTCACTGAAGCTTTCTTT.

The chain carries TRBV18 and TRBJ1-6; unclear D gene. CDR1 KGHSH and CDR2 LQKENI come from the germline V gene. V was trimmed by 5 bases and J by 8 bases, leaving 22 bases between them. This CDR3 contains 17 residues. The CDR3 loop reads CASSKRFPGSGDSPLHF. DNA of the CDR3: TGTGCCAGCTCAAAAAGGTTCCCGGGAAGTGGGGATTCACCCCTCCACTTT.